Listed below are T cell receptor beta chains from one sample, sequenced in a study of CD8 T cells in ankylosing spondylitis. In TCRdb, the 5' RACE reads were re-called with MiXCR into one record per CDR3 protein. This table has about 700,000 distinct CDR3 sequences, about 20% appearing once. The sequenced sample was blood, either unsorted or a sorted T cell fraction (not recorded which). These receptors were taken from a male donor with ankylosing spondylitis. The conserved cysteine and the conserved F or W are not part of the CDR3 here.

V: TRBV29-1
J: TRBJ2-5
CDR3: SVLAGLETQY

V: TRBV20-1
J: TRBJ1-4
CDR3: SANQLEKLF

V: TRBV7-2
J: TRBJ1-5
CDR3: ASRKGQGGQPQH

V: TRBV28
J: TRBJ2-7
CDR3: ASTTNIPVSYEQY

V: TRBV20-1
J: TRBJ1-2
CDR3: SVPTVGYGYT

V: TRBV7-8
J: TRBJ1-1
CDR3: ASSGTGGKQRAF

V: TRBV11-3
J: TRBJ2-2
CDR3: ASSHNGLNTGELF

V: TRBV28
J: TRBJ2-2
CDR3: ASQDRPNTGELF

V: TRBV12-3/TRBV12-4
J: TRBJ1-5
CDR3: ASSLGGQANQPQH

V: TRBV12-3/TRBV12-4
J: TRBJ2-2
CDR3: ASRKTGAVGELF

V: TRBV29-1
J: TRBJ2-3
CDR3: SVGTESGTDTQY

V: TRBV3-1
J: TRBJ2-7
CDR3: ASSQDLGERSYEQY

V: TRBV7-6
J: TRBJ2-7
CDR3: ASSLRGPSYEQY

V: TRBV12-3/TRBV12-4
J: TRBJ2-7
CDR3: ASSLRGRNYEQY

V: TRBV19
J: TRBJ2-1
CDR3: ASSIGLAGNNEQF

V: TRBV30
J: TRBJ2-2
CDR3: AWSDSGELF

V: TRBV29-1
J: TRBJ2-2
CDR3: SASPDQNTGELF

V: TRBV19
J: TRBJ1-1
CDR3: ASSIRHFGLEAEAF